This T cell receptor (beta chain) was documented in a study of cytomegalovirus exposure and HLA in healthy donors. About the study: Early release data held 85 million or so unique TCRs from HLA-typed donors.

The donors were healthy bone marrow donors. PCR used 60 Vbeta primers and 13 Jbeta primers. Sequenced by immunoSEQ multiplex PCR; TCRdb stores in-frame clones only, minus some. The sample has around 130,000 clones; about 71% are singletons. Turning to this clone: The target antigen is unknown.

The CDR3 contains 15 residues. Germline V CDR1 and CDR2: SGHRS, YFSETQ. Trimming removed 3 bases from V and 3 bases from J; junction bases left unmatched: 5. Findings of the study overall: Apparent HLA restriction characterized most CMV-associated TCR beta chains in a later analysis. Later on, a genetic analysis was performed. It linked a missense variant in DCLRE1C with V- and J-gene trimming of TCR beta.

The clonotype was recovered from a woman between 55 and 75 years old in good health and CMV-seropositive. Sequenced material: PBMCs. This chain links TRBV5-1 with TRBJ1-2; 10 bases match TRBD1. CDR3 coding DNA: TGCGCCAGCAGCTACGGACAGGGGGTCGACTATGGCTACACCTTC. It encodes CASSYGQGVDYGYTF.